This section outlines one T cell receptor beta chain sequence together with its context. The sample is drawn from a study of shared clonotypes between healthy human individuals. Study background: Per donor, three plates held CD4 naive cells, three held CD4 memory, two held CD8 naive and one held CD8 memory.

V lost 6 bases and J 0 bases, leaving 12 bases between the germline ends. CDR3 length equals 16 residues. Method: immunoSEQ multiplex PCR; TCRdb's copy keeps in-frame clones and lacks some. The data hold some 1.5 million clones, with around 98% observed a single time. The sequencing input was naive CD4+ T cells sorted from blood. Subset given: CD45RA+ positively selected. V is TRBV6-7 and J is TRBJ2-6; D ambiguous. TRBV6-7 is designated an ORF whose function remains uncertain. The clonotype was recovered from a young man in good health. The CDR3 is CASSHLGFSGANVLTF. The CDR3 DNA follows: TGTGCCAGCAGCCACCTAGGGTTCTCTGGGGCCAACGTCCTGACTTTC.